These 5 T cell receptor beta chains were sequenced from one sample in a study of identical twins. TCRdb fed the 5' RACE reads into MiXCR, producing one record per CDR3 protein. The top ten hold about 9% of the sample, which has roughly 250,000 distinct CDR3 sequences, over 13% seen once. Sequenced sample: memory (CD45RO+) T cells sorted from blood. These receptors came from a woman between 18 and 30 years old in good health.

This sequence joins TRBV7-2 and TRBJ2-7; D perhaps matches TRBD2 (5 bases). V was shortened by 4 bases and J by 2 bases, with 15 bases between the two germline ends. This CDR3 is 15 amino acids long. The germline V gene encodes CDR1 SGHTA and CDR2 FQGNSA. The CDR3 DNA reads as TGTGCCAGCAGCTCCGTCGGAGGTTCCACCTACGAGCAGTACTTC. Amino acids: CASSSVGGSTYEQYF.

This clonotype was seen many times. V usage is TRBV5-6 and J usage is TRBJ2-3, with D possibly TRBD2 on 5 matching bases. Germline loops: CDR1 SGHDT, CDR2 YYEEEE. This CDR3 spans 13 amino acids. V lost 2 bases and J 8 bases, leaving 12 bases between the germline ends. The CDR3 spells CASSLREGVTQYF. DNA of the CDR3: TGTGCCAGCAGCTTACGAGAGGGTGTTACGCAGTATTTT. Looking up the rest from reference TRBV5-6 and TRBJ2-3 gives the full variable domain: DAGVTQSPTHLIKTRGQQVTLRCSPKSGHDTVSWYQQALGQGPQFIFQYYEEEERQRGNFPDRFSGHQFPNYSSELNVNALLLGDSALYLCASSLREGVTQYFGPGTRLTVL.

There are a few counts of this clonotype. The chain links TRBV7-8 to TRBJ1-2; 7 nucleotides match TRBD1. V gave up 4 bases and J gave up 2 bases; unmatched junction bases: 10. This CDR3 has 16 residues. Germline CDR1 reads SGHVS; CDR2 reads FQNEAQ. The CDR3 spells CASSSRDSRRNYGYTF. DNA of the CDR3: TGTGCCAGCAGCTCGCGGGACAGCCGTAGAAACTATGGCTACACCTTC.

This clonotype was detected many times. In DNA, the CDR3 is TGTGCCAGCAGCGCCCCGACAGGAAGCACAGATACGCAGTATTTT. Translated: CASSAPTGSTDTQYF. This chain joins TRBV9 and TRBJ2-3; TRBD1 is a possible D gene (6 bases). V was trimmed by 3 bases and J by 0 bases, leaving 11 bases between them. The CDR3 extends over 15 amino acids. Germline values: CDR1 SGDLS, CDR2 YYNGEE.

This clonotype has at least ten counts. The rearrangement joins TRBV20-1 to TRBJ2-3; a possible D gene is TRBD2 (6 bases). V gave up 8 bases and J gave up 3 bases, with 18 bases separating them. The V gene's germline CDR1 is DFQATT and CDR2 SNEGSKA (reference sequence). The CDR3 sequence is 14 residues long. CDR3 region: CSFHHGTRTDTQYF. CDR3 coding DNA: TGCAGTTTTCACCACGGGACTCGAACAGATACGCAGTATTTT.